The 27 T cell receptor beta chains below were found in one sample sequenced in a study of T cell repertoires in cytomegalovirus infection. TCRdb reprocessed the reads via MiXCR and lists one record per CDR3 protein. The repertoire holds 150,000 to 200,000 distinct CDR3 sequences, with about 28% as singletons. Sequencing input: PBMCs. These receptors all come from a human donor in good health (CMV status not recorded). Some clones in this sample may be carry-over from other donors' samples.

This clonotype was found many times. V gene TRBV7-2 combines with J gene TRBJ2-3; possible D gene TRBD2, 6 bases. Germline lookup yields CDR1 SGHTA and CDR2 FQGNSA. The CDR3 consists of 12 residues. Trimming removed 3 bases at V and 8 bases at J, with 9 bases between. This CDR3 is CASSFPGGTQYF. For the CDR3, the DNA is TGTGCCAGCAGCTTCCCCGGGGGTACGCAGTATTTT.

CDR3: CASSVNAGTGGITEAFF. The CDR3 nucleotides read TGTGCCAGCAGCGTTAATGCCGGGACAGGGGGAATCACTGAAGCTTTCTTT. The chain employs TRBV7-3 and TRBJ1-1; TRBD1 matches 11 bases. After removal of 5 bases from V and 4 bases from J, the junction contained 12 bases not matched to a gene. Germline CDR1 is SGHTA and CDR2 is FQGTGA. The length of the CDR3 is 17 residues.

This clonotype was recorded a few times. The genes are TRBV6-6 and TRBJ1-5; tentative D call: TRBD1 (5 bases). The germline gives CDR1 MNHNY, CDR2 SVGAGI (reference sequence). The V end lost 2 bases, the J end lost 9 bases, and 8 bases lay between the germline ends. CDR3 size: 12 residues. The CDR3 loop reads CASSYPGRPQHF. The CDR3 nucleotides are TGTGCCAGCAGTTACCCGGGACGGCCCCAGCATTTT.

This clonotype showed up just a few times. The J gene is TRBJ1-2, the V gene TRBV12-3 or TRBV12-4, with D hard to call. CDR3 length equals 13 residues. V lost 5 bases and J 1 base, leaving 8 bases between the germline ends. CDR3 in amino acids: CASSQAVNYGYTF. CDR3 nucleotides: TGTGCCAGCAGTCAGGCAGTTAACTATGGCTACACCTTC.

The chain couples TRBV5-5 to TRBJ2-3; tentatively, D is TRBD2 (5 bases). Germline V gene lookup returns CDR1 SGHKS and CDR2 YYEKEE (reference sequence). The V end was cut by 7 bases, the J end by 2 bases, with 17 bases between. The CDR3 contains 15 residues. The CDR3 coding sequence is TGTGCCAGCTCGAGGGAGCTAGCTTTCACAGATACGCAGTATTTT. It yields the protein CASSRELAFTDTQYF.

The chain carries TRBV12-3 or TRBV12-4 and TRBJ1-1; D is unclear. The CDR3 extends over 13 amino acids. Deletions cut 3 bases from V and 10 bases from J, with 15 bases between. CDR3 sequence reads: CASSFGISKAAFF. The CDR3 nucleotides read TGTGCCAGCAGTTTTGGGATCTCCAAGGCAGCTTTCTTT.

This clonotype was picked up a small number of times. The chain couples TRBV10-3 to TRBJ1-3; D remains ambiguous. Trimming pared 6 bases from V and 2 bases from J, leaving 5 bases between. The CDR3 extends over 12 amino acids. Germline V gives CDR1 ENHRY, CDR2 SYGVKD. The CDR3 nucleotides read TGTGCCATCAGGACACCTGGAAACACCATATATTTT. Amino acid sequence: CAIRTPGNTIYF.

This clonotype was seen more than once but under ten times. The rearrangement uses TRBV12-3 or TRBV12-4 and TRBJ2-7; 9 bases match TRBD1. The V gene end was trimmed by 6 bases and the J gene end by 2 bases; junction bases not matched to a gene: 8. This CDR3 has 15 residues. The CDR3 coding sequence is TGTGCCAGCAGCGCGACAGGGGGTCTCGCCTACGAGCAGTACTTC. It yields the protein CASSATGGLAYEQYF.

The chain recombines TRBV6-2 or TRBV6-3 with TRBJ1-1; 12 bases agree with TRBD1. This CDR3 comprises 16 residues. Unmatched junction bases numbered 7, after V lost 4 bases and J lost 4 bases. Germline V gene data show CDR1 as MNHEY and CDR2 as SVGEGT. CDR3 sequence reads: CASSSGTGGVSTEAFF. CDR3 in DNA: TGTGCCAGCAGTTCCGGGACAGGGGGCGTAAGCACTGAAGCTTTCTTT.

This chain connects TRBV20-1 to TRBJ2-3, with D perhaps matching TRBD2 (5 bases). The ends were cut back, 7 bases at V and 3 bases at J, with 5 bases in the middle. Germline V lookup: CDR1 DFQATT, CDR2 SNEGSKA (reference sequence). This CDR3 has 10 amino acids. CDR3 residues: CSGGTDTQYF. CDR3 bases: TGCAGTGGAGGGACAGATACGCAGTATTTT.

This clonotype was picked up one time. One end of the junction varies from germline; a read error may be responsible. The V and J genes are TRBV4-1 and TRBJ1-1, with D perhaps matching TRBD1 (5 bases). CDR3 size: 16 residues. CDR1 is MGHRA, CDR2 YSYEKL, per germline. This CDR3 reads CASSKDGGGVDTEAFF. The CDR3 region has the DNA TGCGCCAGCAGCAAAGACGGGGGGGGGGTGGACACTGAAGCTTTCTTT.

This rearrangement joins TRBV30 to TRBJ1-4; unclear D gene. The CDR3 has 13 amino acids. V lost 6 bases to trimming and J lost 4 bases, with 12 bases between them. Looked up from germline, CDR1 is GTSNPN and CDR2 is SVGIG (reference sequence). The DNA for the CDR3 is TGTGCCTGCGCACGGGCTTTTAATGAAAAACTGTTTTTT. It encodes CACARAFNEKLFF. The full variable domain, in which reference TRBV30 and TRBJ1-4 provide the parts outside the CDR3, is SQTIHQWPATLVQPVGSPLSLECTVEGTSNPNLYWYRQAAGRGLQLLFYSVGIGQISSEVPQNLSASRPQDRQFILSSKKLLLSDSGFYLCACARAFNEKLFFGSGTQLSVL.

The chain recombines TRBV5-1 with TRBJ2-7; D is possibly TRBD2 (6 bases). Trimming shortened V by 3 bases and J by 0 bases, and 16 bases separated the two germline ends. The CDR3 has 16 residues. Germline assignment: CDR1 SGHRS and CDR2 YFSETQ. The CDR3 coding sequence is TGCGCCAGCAGCTCCCGGGACCGGGGGAGCTCCTACGAGCAGTACTTC. Translating it yields CASSSRDRGSSYEQYF.

V gene TRBV2 combines with J gene TRBJ2-7; the D gene could be TRBD1 or TRBD2 (5 bases each). V lost 5 bases, J lost 2 bases, and 16 bases lay in between. This CDR3 has 15 residues. Germline V gives CDR1 SNHLY, CDR2 FYNNEI. The CDR3 sequence is CASSIGAGVPYEQYF. CDR3 sequence (DNA): TGTGCCAGCAGTATAGGGGCCGGGGTACCCTACGAGCAGTACTTC.

This clonotype appeared a few times. The genes are TRBV7-2 and TRBJ1-6; D call uncertain. This CDR3 region has 15 residues. Per germline, CDR1 SGHTA and CDR2 FQGNSA. Trimming took off 5 bases at V and 7 bases at J, with 15 bases between the two ends. CDR3 nucleotide sequence: TGTGCCAGCAGCCCCGCCCGGACGGGAAATTCACCCCTCCACTTT. Protein product: CASSPARTGNSPLHF.

CDR3 amino acids: CASSRAGGTGTTEAFF. As DNA, the CDR3 is TGTGCCAGCAGCAGGGCGGGGGGGACAGGGACAACTGAAGCTTTCTTT. The chain carries TRBV7-9 and TRBJ1-1; 9 bases map to TRBD1. Germline V gene data show CDR1 as SEHNR and CDR2 as FQNEAQ (reference sequence). V dropped 5 bases and J dropped 5; count of bases not matched to a gene: 12. The CDR3 contains 16 residues.

In this sample, this clonotype turned up many times. The J gene is TRBJ1-4, the V gene TRBV7-2; 9 nucleotides align to TRBD1. Germline values: CDR1 SGHTA, CDR2 FQGNSA. Trimming at V came to 4 bases and at J to 8 bases, leaving 5 bases not matched to a gene. The CDR3 consists of 14 residues. CDR3 sequence reads: CASSSGQGEEKLFF. The CDR3 DNA sequence: TGTGCCAGCAGCTCGGGACAGGGAGAGGAAAAACTGTTTTTT.

This clonotype was observed a handful of times. The chain employs TRBV18 and TRBJ1-2; D is unclear. The V gene lost 2 bases and the J gene lost 3 bases, with 16 bases spanning the gap. The CDR3 covers 16 residues. CDR1 is KGHSH and CDR2 is LQKENI in the germline V gene. The CDR3 nucleotides are TGTGCCAGCTCACCAGAGGTCGACGGACTCGACTATGGCTACACCTTC. Its protein product is CASSPEVDGLDYGYTF.

This clonotype was observed a few times. V is TRBV20-1 and J is TRBJ2-5; 11 nucleotides agree with TRBD2. Germline V gene data show CDR1 as DFQATT and CDR2 as SNEGSKA (reference sequence). Trimming removed 6 bases from V and 2 bases from J; junction bases left unmatched: 5. The CDR3 spans 14 residues. The CDR3 nucleotides are TGCAGTGCAGCTAGCGGGGGGCTTCAAGAGACCCAGTACTTC. It translates to CSAASGGLQETQYF.

This clonotype was counted between two and nine times. The chain employs TRBV7-9 and TRBJ1-2, with 7 bases that match TRBD1. Germline CDR1 reads SEHNR; CDR2 reads FQNEAQ (reference sequence). This CDR3 is 13 amino acids long. The J segment lost 4 bases and the V segment lost 8 bases, leaving 7 bases of the junction unmatched. Written as DNA, the CDR3 is TGTGCCAGCTCCCGCGGGGACAGCTATGGCTACACCTTC. Residues: CASSRGDSYGYTF.

This chain links TRBV5-1 with TRBJ2-5, with a tentative D call TRBD2 (7 bases). The V end lost 3 bases, the J end lost 2 bases, and 20 bases lay between the germline ends. The CDR3 runs 17 residues. CDR1 SGHRS and CDR2 YFSETQ come from the germline V gene. The CDR3 DNA sequence: TGCGCCAGCAGCTCTCTGCGGGGGCCAGCTTCTCAAGAGACCCAGTACTTC. Translated: CASSSLRGPASQETQYF.

This chain connects TRBV3-1 to TRBJ2-1; tentatively, D is TRBD2 (5 bases). The CDR3 has 14 residues. CDR1 and CDR2 (germline): LGHDT, YNNKEL (reference sequence). The ends were cut back, 4 bases at V and 6 bases at J, with 13 bases in the middle. The CDR3: CASSPGMEANEQFF. The CDR3 DNA sequence: TGTGCCAGCAGCCCCGGTATGGAGGCCAATGAGCAGTTCTTC.

Many counts were recorded for this clonotype. The V and J genes are TRBV7-3 and TRBJ2-3, with 10 bases identical to TRBD1. With V trimmed by 5 bases and J by 2 bases, 7 bases remained unmatched. The length of the CDR3 is 16 residues. Germline loops: CDR1 SGHTA, CDR2 FQGTGA. The chain's CDR3 is CASSPRGTGDTDTQYF. The CDR3 nucleotides are TGTGCCAGCAGCCCAAGGGGGACAGGGGACACAGATACGCAGTATTTT.

This clonotype was detected once. This chain joins TRBV29-1 and TRBJ1-1; D is possibly TRBD1 (5 bases). V was clipped by 5 bases and J by 0 bases, with 10 bases between them. This CDR3 contains 13 residues. Looked up from germline, CDR1 is SQVTM and CDR2 is ANQGSEA. The CDR3 sequence is CSVQQVLNTEAFF. For the CDR3, the DNA is TGCAGCGTTCAACAGGTACTGAACACTGAAGCTTTCTTT.

J is TRBJ2-7 and V is TRBV7-9; D is undetermined. V gave up 0 bases and J gave up 3 bases, with 12 bases separating them. Germline assignment: CDR1 SEHNR and CDR2 FQNEAQ (reference sequence). This CDR3 is built from 15 residues. The CDR3 sequence is CASSLARVTDYEQYF. CDR3 bases: TGTGCCAGCAGCTTAGCCCGGGTTACGGACTACGAGCAGTACTTC.

This clonotype was counted only a few times. This chain links TRBV7-2 with TRBJ2-1; D not resolved. The V gene's germline CDR1 is SGHTA and CDR2 FQGNSA. There are 13 residues in the CDR3. Trimming shortened V by 5 bases and J by 8 bases, and 13 bases separated the two germline ends. CDR3 region: CASSVVMIDEQFF. The DNA of the CDR3 is TGTGCCAGCAGCGTAGTGATGATCGATGAGCAGTTCTTC.

This clonotype occurred many times. The chain joins TRBV7-6 to TRBJ2-1; D perhaps matches TRBD1 (6 bases). Trimming stripped 4 bases from V and 3 bases from J, with 10 bases between. The CDR3 has 14 residues. Looked up from germline, CDR1 is SGHVS and CDR2 is FNYEAQ. CDR3 region: CASSSDSNYNEQFF. For the CDR3, the DNA is TGTGCCAGCAGCTCGGACAGTAACTACAATGAGCAGTTCTTC.